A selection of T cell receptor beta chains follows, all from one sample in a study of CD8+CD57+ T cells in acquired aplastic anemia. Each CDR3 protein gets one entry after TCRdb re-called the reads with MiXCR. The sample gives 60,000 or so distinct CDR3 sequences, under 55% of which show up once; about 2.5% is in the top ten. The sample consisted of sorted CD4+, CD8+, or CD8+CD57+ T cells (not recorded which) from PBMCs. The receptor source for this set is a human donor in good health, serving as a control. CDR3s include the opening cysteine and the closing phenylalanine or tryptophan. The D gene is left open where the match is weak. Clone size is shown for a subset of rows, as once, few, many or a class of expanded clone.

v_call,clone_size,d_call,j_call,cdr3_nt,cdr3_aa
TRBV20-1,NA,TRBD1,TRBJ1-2,TGCAGTGCGCCGGGGACAGTAGGCTATGGCTACACCTTC,CSAPGTVGYGYTF
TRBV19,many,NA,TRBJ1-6,TGTGCCAGTAGTATAAGGTTGGGGGGTTCAAGACCGAATTCACCCCTCCACTTT,CASSIRLGGSRPNSPLHF
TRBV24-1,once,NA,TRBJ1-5,TGTGCCACCAGTGGACGGGGGGGCAATCAGCCCCAGCATTTT,CATSGRGGNQPQHF
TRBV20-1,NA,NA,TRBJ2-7,TGCAGCTGTGCTCGCAGGGCCAACGGGCAGTACTTC,CSCARRANGQYF
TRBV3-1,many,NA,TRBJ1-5,TGTGCCAGCAGCCAAGAACCAGGAGCCCAGCCCCAGCATTTT,CASSQEPGAQPQHF
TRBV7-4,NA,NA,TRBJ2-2,TGTGCCAGCAGTTTTGGAGGGGGCGGTGGGGAGCTGTTTTTT,CASSFGGGGGELFF
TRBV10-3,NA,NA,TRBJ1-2,TGTGCCATCAGTGGGACAGAGACTGGAAACACCTTC,CAISGTETGNTF
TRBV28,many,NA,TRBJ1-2,TGTGCCAGCAGTTTATCTCGCAGGGGCTACACCTTC,CASSLSRRGYTF
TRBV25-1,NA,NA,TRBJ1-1,TGCGCCAGCAGCCCAGAGAGGACGGTGATGAACACTGAAGCTTTCTTT,CASSPERTVMNTEAFF
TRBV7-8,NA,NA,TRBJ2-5,TGTGCCAGCAGCGGGGTTGGCGGGGAGACCCAGTACTTC,CASSGVGGETQYF
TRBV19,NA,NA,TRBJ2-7,TGTGCCAGTAGCAAAGGTCGGGTCCACGAGCAGTACTTC,CASSKGRVHEQYF
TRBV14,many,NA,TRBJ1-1,TGTGCCAGCAGCCACCGAATCATGAACACTGAAGCTTTCTTT,CASSHRIMNTEAFF
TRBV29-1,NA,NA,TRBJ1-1,TGCAGCGCAGGCACTGAAGCTTTCTTT,CSAGTEAFF
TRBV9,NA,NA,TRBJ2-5,TGTGCCAGCAGCGTAGGAGGAGGGGATGGAGAGACCCAGTACTTC,CASSVGGGDGETQYF
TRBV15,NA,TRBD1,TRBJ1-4,TGTGCCACCAGCGACAGGGTTGGCGAAAAACTGTTTTTT,CATSDRVGEKLFF
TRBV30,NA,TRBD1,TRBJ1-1,TGTGCCTGGAGTAACCAGTTAATAGGGGGACAGGGCACCATGAACACTGAAGCTTTCTTT,CAWSNQLIGGQGTMNTEAFF
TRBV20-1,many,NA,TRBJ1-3,TGCAGTGCTCAGGACATAACTGGAAACACCATATATTTT,CSAQDITGNTIYF
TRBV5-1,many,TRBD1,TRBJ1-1,TGCGCCAGCAGTCCCACAGGGGGCGATTATTTTAACACTGAAGCTTTCTTT,CASSPTGGDYFNTEAFF